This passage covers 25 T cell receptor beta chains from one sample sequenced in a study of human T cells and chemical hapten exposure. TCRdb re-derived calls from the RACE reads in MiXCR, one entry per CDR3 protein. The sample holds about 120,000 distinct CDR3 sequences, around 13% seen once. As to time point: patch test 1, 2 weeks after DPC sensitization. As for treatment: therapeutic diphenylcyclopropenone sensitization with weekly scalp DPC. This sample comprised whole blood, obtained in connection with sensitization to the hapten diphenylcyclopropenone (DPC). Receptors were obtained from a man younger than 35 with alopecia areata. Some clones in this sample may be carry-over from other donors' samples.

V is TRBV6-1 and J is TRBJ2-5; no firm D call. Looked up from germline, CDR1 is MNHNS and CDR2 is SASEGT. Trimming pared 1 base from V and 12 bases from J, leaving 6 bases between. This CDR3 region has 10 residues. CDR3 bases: TGTGCCAGCAGTGAAGGGTCCGAGTACTTC. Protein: CASSEGSEYF.

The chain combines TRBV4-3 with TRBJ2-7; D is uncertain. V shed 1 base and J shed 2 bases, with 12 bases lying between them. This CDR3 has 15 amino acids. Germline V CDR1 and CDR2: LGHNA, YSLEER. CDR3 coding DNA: TGCGCCAGCAGCCAAGGGCGGTCTGTCACCTACGAGCAGTACTTC. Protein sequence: CASSQGRSVTYEQYF.

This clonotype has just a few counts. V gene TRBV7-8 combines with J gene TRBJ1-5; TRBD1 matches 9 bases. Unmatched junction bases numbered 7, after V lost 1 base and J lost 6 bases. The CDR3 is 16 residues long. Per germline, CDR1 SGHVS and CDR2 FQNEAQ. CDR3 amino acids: CASSLDGTGYGQPQHF. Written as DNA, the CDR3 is TGTGCCAGCAGCTTAGACGGGACAGGGTATGGTCAGCCCCAGCATTTT.

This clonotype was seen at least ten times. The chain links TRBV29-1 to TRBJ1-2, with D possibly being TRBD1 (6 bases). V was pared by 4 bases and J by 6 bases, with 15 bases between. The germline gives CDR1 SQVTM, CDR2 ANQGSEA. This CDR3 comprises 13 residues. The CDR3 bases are TGCAGCGTTGCCTGGCAGGGGAGAGATGGCTACACCTTC. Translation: CSVAWQGRDGYTF.

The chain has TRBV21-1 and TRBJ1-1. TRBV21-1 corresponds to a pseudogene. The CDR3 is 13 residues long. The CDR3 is CARSEGLNTEAFF. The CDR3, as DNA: TGTGCCCGAAGTGAGGGCCTGAACACTGAAGCTTTCTTT.

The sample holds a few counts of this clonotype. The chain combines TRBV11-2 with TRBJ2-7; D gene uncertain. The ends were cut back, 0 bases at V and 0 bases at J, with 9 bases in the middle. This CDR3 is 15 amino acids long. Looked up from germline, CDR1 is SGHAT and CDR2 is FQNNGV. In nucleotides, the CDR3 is TGTGCCAGCAGCTTAGAAGCCCAAGCCTCCTACGAGCAGTACTTC. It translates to CASSLEAQASYEQYF.

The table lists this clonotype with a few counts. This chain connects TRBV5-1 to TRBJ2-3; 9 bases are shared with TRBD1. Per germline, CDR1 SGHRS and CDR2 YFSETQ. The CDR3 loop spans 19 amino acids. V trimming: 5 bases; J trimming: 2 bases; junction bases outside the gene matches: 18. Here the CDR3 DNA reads TGCGCCAGCAGTTTGTACCCCCTCACAGGGGGCAAACCCACAGATACGCAGTATTTT. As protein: CASSLYPLTGGKPTDTQYF.

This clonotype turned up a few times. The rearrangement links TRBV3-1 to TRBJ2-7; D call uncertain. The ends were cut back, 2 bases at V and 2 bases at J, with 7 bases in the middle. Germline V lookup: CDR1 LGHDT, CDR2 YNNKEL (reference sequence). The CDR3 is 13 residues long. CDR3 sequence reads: CASSQRVPYEQYF. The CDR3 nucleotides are TGTGCCAGCAGCCAAAGAGTTCCCTACGAGCAGTACTTC.

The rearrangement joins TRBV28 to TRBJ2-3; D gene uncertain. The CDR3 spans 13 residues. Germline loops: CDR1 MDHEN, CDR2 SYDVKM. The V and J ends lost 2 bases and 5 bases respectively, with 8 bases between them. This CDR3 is CASSLGPEDTQYF. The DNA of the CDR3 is TGTGCCAGCAGTTTAGGTCCAGAAGATACGCAGTATTTT.

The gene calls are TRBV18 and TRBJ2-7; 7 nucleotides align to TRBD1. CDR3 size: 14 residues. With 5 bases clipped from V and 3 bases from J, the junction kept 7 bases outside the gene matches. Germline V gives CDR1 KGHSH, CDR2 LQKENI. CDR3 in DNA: TGTGCCAGCTCATCAAGGGACAGAAGCTACGAGCAGTACGTC. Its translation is CASSSRDRSYEQYV.

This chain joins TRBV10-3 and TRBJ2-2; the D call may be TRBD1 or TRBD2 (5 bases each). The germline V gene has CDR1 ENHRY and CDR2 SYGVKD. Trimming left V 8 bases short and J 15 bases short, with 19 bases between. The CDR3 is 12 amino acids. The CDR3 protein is CAIRDGPGKMFF. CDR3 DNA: TGTGCCATCCGGGACGGACCCGGGAAAATGTTTTTT.

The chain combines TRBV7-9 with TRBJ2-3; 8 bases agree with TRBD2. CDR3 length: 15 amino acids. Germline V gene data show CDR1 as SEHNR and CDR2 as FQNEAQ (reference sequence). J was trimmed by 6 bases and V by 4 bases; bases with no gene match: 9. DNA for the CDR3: TGTGCCAGCAGCTCATTCCGCGGGGGGTTGGATACGCAGTATTTT. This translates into CASSSFRGGLDTQYF.

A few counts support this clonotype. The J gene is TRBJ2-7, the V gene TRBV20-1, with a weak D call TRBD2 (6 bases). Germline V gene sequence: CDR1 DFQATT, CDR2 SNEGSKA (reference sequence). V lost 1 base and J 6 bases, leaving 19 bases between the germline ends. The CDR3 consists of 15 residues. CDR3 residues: CSARGVRREVGEQYF. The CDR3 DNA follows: TGCAGTGCTAGAGGGGTCCGCAGGGAGGTAGGCGAGCAGTACTTC.

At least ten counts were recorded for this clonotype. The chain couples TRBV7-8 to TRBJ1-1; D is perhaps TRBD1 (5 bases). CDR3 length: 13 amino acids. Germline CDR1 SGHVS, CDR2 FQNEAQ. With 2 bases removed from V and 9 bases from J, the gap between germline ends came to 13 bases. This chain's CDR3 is CASSLSREGKAFF. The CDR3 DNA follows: TGTGCCAGCAGCTTAAGCAGGGAAGGAAAAGCTTTCTTT.

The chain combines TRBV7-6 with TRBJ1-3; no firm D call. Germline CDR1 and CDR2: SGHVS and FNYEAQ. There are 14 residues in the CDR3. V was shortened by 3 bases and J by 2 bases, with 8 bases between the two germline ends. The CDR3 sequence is CASSFKDPGNTIYF. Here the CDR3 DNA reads TGTGCCAGCAGCTTCAAAGACCCTGGAAACACCATATATTTT. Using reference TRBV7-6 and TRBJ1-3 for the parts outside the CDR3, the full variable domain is GAGVSQSPRYKVTKRGQDVALRCDPISGHVSLYWYRQALGQGPEFLTYFNYEAQQDKSGLPNDRFSAERPEGSISTLTIQRTEQRDSAMYRCASSFKDPGNTIYFGEGSWLTVV.

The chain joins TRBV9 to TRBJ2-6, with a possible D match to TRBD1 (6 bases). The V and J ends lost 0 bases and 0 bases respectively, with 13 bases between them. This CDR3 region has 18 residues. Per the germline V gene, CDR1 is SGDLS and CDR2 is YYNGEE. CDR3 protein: CASSVADSGYSGANVLTF. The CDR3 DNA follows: TGTGCCAGCAGCGTAGCGGACAGCGGCTACTCTGGGGCCAACGTCCTGACTTTC.

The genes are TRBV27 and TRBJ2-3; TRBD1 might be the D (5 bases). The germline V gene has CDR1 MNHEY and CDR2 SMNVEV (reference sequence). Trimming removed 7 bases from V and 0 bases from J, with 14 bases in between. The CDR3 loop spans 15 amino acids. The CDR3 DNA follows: TGTGCCAGCAAACAGGCCACCACTAGCACAGATACGCAGTATTTT. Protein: CASKQATTSTDTQYF.

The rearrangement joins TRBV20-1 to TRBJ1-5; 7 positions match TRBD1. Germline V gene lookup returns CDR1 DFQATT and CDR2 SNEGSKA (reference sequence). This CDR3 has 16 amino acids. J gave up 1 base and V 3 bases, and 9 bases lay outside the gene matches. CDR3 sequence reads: CSASNRGEGSNQPQHF. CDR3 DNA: TGCAGTGCTAGTAACAGGGGTGAGGGGAGCAATCAGCCCCAGCATTTT.

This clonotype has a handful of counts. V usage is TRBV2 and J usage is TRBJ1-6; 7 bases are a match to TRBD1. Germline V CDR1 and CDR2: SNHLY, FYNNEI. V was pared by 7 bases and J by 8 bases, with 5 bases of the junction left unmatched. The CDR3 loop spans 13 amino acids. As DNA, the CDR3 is TGTGCCAGCACTACAGGGGATGATTCACCCCTCCACTTT. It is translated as CASTTGDDSPLHF.

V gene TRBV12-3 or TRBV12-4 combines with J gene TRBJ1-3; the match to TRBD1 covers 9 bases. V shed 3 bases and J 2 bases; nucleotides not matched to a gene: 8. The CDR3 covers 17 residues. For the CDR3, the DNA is TGTGCCAGCAGTTTTGGGACAGGGCCCTTCACTGGAAACACCATATATTTT. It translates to CASSFGTGPFTGNTIYF.

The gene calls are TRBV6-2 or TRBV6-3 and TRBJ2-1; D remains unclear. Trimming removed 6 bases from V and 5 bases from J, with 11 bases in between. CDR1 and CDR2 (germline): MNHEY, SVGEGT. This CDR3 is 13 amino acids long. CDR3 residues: CASREAGDNEQFF. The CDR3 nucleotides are TGTGCCAGCAGAGAGGCCGGAGACAATGAGCAGTTCTTC.

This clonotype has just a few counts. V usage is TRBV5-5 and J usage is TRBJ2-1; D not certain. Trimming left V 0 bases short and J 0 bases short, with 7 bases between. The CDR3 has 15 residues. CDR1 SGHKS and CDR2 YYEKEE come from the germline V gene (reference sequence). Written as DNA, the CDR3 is TGTGCCAGCAGCTTGGGGCCAAGCTCCTACAATGAGCAGTTCTTC. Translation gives CASSLGPSSYNEQFF.

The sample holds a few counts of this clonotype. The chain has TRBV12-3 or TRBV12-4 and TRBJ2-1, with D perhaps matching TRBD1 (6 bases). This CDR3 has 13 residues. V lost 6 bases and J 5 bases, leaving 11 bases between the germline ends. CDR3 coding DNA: TGTGCCAGCAGACTGGGACAAAACAATGAGCAGTTCTTC. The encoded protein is CASRLGQNNEQFF.

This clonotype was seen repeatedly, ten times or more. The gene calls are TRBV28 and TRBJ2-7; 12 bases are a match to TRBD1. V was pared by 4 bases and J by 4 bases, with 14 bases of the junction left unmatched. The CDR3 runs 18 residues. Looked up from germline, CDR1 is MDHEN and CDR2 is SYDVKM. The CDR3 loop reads CASSSPWDRGRLPYEQYF. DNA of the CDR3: TGTGCCAGCAGTTCGCCCTGGGACAGGGGGCGACTTCCTTACGAGCAGTACTTC.

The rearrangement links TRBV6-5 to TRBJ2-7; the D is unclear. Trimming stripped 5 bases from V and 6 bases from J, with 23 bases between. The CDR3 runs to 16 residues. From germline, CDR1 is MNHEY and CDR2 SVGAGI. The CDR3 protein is CASSHKLGSRAVEQYF. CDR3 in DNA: TGTGCCAGCAGTCACAAACTGGGTAGTCGCGCGGTCGAGCAGTACTTC.